These T cell receptor beta chains were read from a single sample in a study of blood T cell repertoires in COVID-19. Sequencing used immunoSEQ multiplex PCR; TCRdb keeps in-frame clones, though not all of them. The sample shows roughly 430,000 clones, around 90% of them seen only once. The sequenced material came from PBMCs or T cells enriched from blood (not recorded which). The receptor set was obtained from a woman aged 40 to 49 with acute COVID-19. The CDR3 runs from the conserved cysteine through the conserved F or W. A D gene is named only where the DNA matches it firmly. Not every row has a clone size; where given, it reads once, few, many or a size class.

NA	TRBV27	TRBD2	TRBJ2-2	TGTGCCAGCAGCCGGGCGGGGGTGGCGAACACCGGGGAGCTGTTTTTT	CASSRAGVANTGELFF
NA	TRBV7-2	TRBD1	TRBJ1-1	TGTGCCAGCAGCTCCGACAGGGGAAGTGTAGTGTACACTGAAGCTTTCTTT	CASSSDRGSVVYTEAFF
NA	TRBV2	NA	TRBJ1-2	TGTGCCAGCAGTGAATTAAGGGGATCAAGTGGCTACACCTTC	CASSELRGSSGYTF
NA	TRBV30	TRBD2	TRBJ2-5	TGTGCCTGGGCACCCCGACTAGCGGGGGGGCTGTGGGGGACCCAGTACTTC	CAWAPRLAGGLWGTQYF
once	TRBV2	NA	TRBJ1-2	TGTGCCAGCACCTGGCTTAGGACAGAAGGCTACACCTTC	CASTWLRTEGYTF
few	TRBV6-5	TRBD1	TRBJ1-2	TGTGCCAGCAGTCAACGAGGGGGCCTTAACTATGGCTACACCTTC	CASSQRGGLNYGYTF
NA	TRBV7-9	TRBD1	TRBJ1-2	TGTGCCAGCAGCTCAACCGGGACAGGGAAGGGTGGCTACACCTTC	CASSSTGTGKGGYTF
NA	TRBV27	NA	TRBJ2-1	TGTGCCAGCAGTTTATCCGCTCCAGGAGGGGATAGGCTCAATGAGCAGTTCTTC	CASSLSAPGGDRLNEQFF
once	TRBV6-5	NA	TRBJ2-7	TGTGCCAGCAGTCCTTACAGGGACGAGCAGTACTTC	CASSPYRDEQYF
once	TRBV6-5	TRBD1	TRBJ1-1	TGTGCCAGCAGAGTAGACAGGGTTGGTGAAGCTTTCTTT	CASRVDRVGEAFF
NA	TRBV11-2	NA	TRBJ2-7	TGTGCCAGCAGCTTAACTGGCGAGCAGTACTTC	CASSLTGEQYF
NA	TRBV2	NA	TRBJ1-4	TGTGCCAGCACCGGGTTACCCGGGGAGGAAAAACTGTTTTTT	CASTGLPGEEKLFF
NA	TRBV9	NA	TRBJ1-1	TGTGCCAGCAGCTCGTCGACGTCGGGGTACACTGAAGCTTTCTTT	CASSSSTSGYTEAFF
NA	TRBV2	NA	TRBJ1-5	TGTGCCAGCAGAGGAGGGACTCAAAGCAATCAGCCCCAGCATTTT	CASRGGTQSNQPQHF
NA	TRBV6-5	TRBD2	TRBJ2-3	TGTGCCAGCAGTTACTCGAGTCGGGGGGGCCACGATACGCAGTATTTT	CASSYSSRGGHDTQYF
once	TRBV19	TRBD2	TRBJ2-5	TGTGCCAGTAGTATGGAGCTAGCGGGGAACCAAGAGACCCAGTACTTC	CASSMELAGNQETQYF
NA	TRBV6-1	NA	TRBJ1-6	TGTGCCAGCAGTGAACTCAGGGCCTATAATTCACCCCTCCACTTT	CASSELRAYNSPLHF
NA	TRBV6-5	NA	TRBJ1-1	TGTGCCAGCAGCTCGACAGGTTGGGACACTGAAGCTTTCTTT	CASSSTGWDTEAFF
NA	TRBV12-3/TRBV12-4	NA	TRBJ2-7	TGTGCCAGCAGTTTAAAGGGGCGAGGAGAGCAGTACTTC	CASSLKGRGEQYF
NA	TRBV3-1/TRBV3-2	NA	TRBJ2-1	TGTGCCAGCAGCCCCGACCTTCGGGACAATGAGCAGTTCTTC	CASSPDLRDNEQFF
NA	TRBV4-2	NA	TRBJ1-1	TGTGCCAGCAGCCTAGGAGCGAGGGACACTGAAGCTTTCTTT	CASSLGARDTEAFF
NA	TRBV6-5	NA	TRBJ1-3	TGTGCCAGCAGACGGTTAGCTAGTTCTGGAAACACCATATATTTT	CASRRLASSGNTIYF
NA	TRBV5-6	NA	TRBJ2-7	TGTGCCAGCAGCTTGCGTCTTTCCTACGAGCAGTACTTC	CASSLRLSYEQYF
NA	TRBV3-1/TRBV3-2	TRBD1	TRBJ1-3	TGTGCCAGCAGCCTCTTACAGGGACAGAGCTCTGGAAACACCATATATTTT	CASSLLQGQSSGNTIYF
few	TRBV4-1	TRBD2	TRBJ2-2	TGCGCCAGCAGCCCAGGACTAGCGGACACCGGGGAGCTGTTTTTT	CASSPGLADTGELFF
NA	TRBV13	NA	TRBJ1-2	TGTGCCAGCAGCGCGGGGAACTATGGCTACACCTTC	CASSAGNYGYTF
NA	TRBV12-3/TRBV12-4	TRBD1	TRBJ1-5	TGTGCCAGCAGAGGACAGGGATCCCAGCATTTT	CASRGQGSQHF
NA	TRBV20-1	NA	TRBJ1-2	TGCAGTGCTAGTTCATCGGGGAAGCATGGCTACACCTTC	CSASSSGKHGYTF
NA	TRBV24-1	TRBD1	TRBJ2-7	TGTGCCACCAGTGACCCGACAGGGGGCTCAATCTACGAGCAGTACTTC	CATSDPTGGSIYEQYF
NA	TRBV18	NA	TRBJ1-1	TGTGCCAGCTCACCGCAGGGATGGCGGATGAACACTGAAGCTTTCTTT	CASSPQGWRMNTEAFF
NA	TRBV7-9	NA	TRBJ2-5	TGTGCCAGCACCCCCGGGGTTGGCAACTTTCAAGAGACCCAGTACTTC	CASTPGVGNFQETQYF
NA	TRBV5-1	NA	TRBJ2-5	TGCGCCAGCAGCTTGGAGGGGGGGCAGAGGGAGACCCAGTACTTC	CASSLEGGQRETQYF
NA	TRBV7-8	NA	TRBJ1-6	TGTGCCAGCAGCTTAGGACCCGGGGTTTCACCCCTCCACTTT	CASSLGPGVSPLHF
NA	TRBV4-2	NA	TRBJ1-4	TGTGCCAGCACCTCACTCTGGGGGGGTGGGGCTAATGAAAAACTGTTTTTT	CASTSLWGGGANEKLFF
NA	TRBV9	TRBD2	TRBJ2-7	TGTGCCAGCAGCGTAGTAGGGACTAGCGTGGAGCAGTACTTC	CASSVVGTSVEQYF
NA	TRBV30	NA	TRBJ2-5	TGTGCCTGGAGCGTGGGACTCGAAGAGACCCAGTACTTC	CAWSVGLEETQYF
NA	TRBV10-2	NA	TRBJ2-3	TGCGCCAGCGGCCGGCTAGGTGATACGCAGTATTTT	CASGRLGDTQYF
once	TRBV20-1	TRBD2	TRBJ2-5	TGCACTGGGGGGGTACAAGAGACCCAGTACTTC	CTGGVQETQYF
NA	TRBV24-1	NA	TRBJ1-5	TGTGCCACCATTAATAATTCGGTATCAAGCAATCAGCCCCAGCATTTT	CATINNSVSSNQPQHF
NA	TRBV30	NA	TRBJ1-5	TGTGCCTGGAGTCGCCGGGGTGATCAGCCCCAGCATTTT	CAWSRRGDQPQHF
NA	TRBV11-3	NA	TRBJ2-2	TGTGCCAGCAGCTTTCGGGGTTCAGGGGAGCTGTTTTTT	CASSFRGSGELFF
few	TRBV6-1	TRBD1	TRBJ1-2	TGTGCCAGCAGTGAATTTAGGGACAGCGCTTTTAACTATGGCTACACCTTC	CASSEFRDSAFNYGYTF
NA	TRBV5-1	TRBD2	TRBJ2-5	TGCGCCAGCAGCTTGCCCCGGATCGGAGCGGGGGGGGAGACCCAGTACTTC	CASSLPRIGAGGETQYF
NA	TRBV6-5	TRBD1	TRBJ1-6	TGTGCCAGCAGCTCCGGGACAGGGGCTTCACCCCTCCACTTT	CASSSGTGASPLHF
NA	TRBV1	NA	TRBJ2-2	TGCACCAGCAGCCAAGATGAGGAAGACGGACTGGTCACCGGGGAGCTGTTTTTT	CTSSQDEEDGLVTGELFF
NA	TRBV5-1	TRBD1	TRBJ1-4	TGCGCCAGCAGCGAGGGGGCGAGAAATGAAAAACTGTTTTTT	CASSEGARNEKLFF